This section outlines one T cell receptor (beta chain) sequence together with its context. This sample is drawn from a study of regulatory and conventional T cells in RAG deficiency. The protocol was immunoSEQ multiplex PCR, while the TCRdb copy is restricted to in-frame clones and leaves out a portion. The data contain roughly 30,000 clones, approximately 96% of them singletons. The sorted conventional CD4+ T cells were CD25-low and CD127-high, with genomic DNA sequenced. CDR3 size: 15 residues. Per germline, CDR1 SGHRS and CDR2 YFSETQ. The V end lost 2 bases, the J end lost 7 bases, and 16 bases lay between the germline ends. The same specimen was also included in a second study, on regulatory T cells. That source reports: The PCR used 52 TRBV and 13 TRBJ primers. Regulatory T cells showed the strongest V-J pair restriction and V/J gene skewing among patient repertoires.

The sample taken for sequencing was CD25- CD4+ T cells sorted from blood. This sequence joins TRBV5-1 and TRBJ2-1; possible D gene TRBD2, 5 bases. This sequence was found in a human donor in good health. The chain's CDR3 is CASSLAAKVVNEQFF. In nucleotides, the CDR3 is TGCGCCAGCAGCTTAGCGGCTAAGGTCGTGAATGAGCAGTTCTTC. Supplemented by reference TRBV5-1 and TRBJ2-1, the full variable domain reads KAGVTQTPRYLIKTRGQQVTLSCSPISGHRSVSWYQQTPGQGLQFLFEYFSETQRNKGNFPGRFSGRQFSNSRSEMNVSTLELGDSALYLCASSLAAKVVNEQFFGPGTRLTVL.